One sample yielded the 5 T cell receptor beta chains listed below, sequenced in a study of graft-versus-host responses after intestinal transplantation. Their target antigens are unknown. The assay was immunoSEQ multiplex PCR, and TCRdb's table has in-frame clones only and misses some. The data show some 82,000 clones, with roughly 91% seen just once and roughly 7.3% held by the top ten. The material sequenced was unstimulated CD8+ T cells sorted from spleen or lymph node cells, taken before transplant. The receptor source for this set is a human donor who was the organ donor for an intestinal transplant.

The genes are TRBV11-2 and TRBJ2-2; no clear D gene. Germline V lookup: CDR1 SGHAT, CDR2 FQNNGV. The V and J ends lost 5 bases and 4 bases respectively, with 11 bases between them. The CDR3 runs to 14 residues. In DNA, the CDR3 is TGTGCCAGCAGCCTTCCTACCCTCACCGGGGAGCTGTTTTTT. It specifies CASSLPTLTGELFF.

This clone was counted between two and nine times. V and J are TRBV6-1 and TRBJ1-4; no clear D. CDR1 and CDR2 (germline): MNHNS, SASEGT. V dropped 2 bases and J dropped 8 bases, with 15 bases sitting between them. This CDR3 spans 15 amino acids. The CDR3: CASSEWEGQDEKLFF. CDR3 DNA sequence: TGTGCCAGCAGTGAATGGGAAGGGCAGGACGAAAAACTGTTTTTT.

The rearrangement joins TRBV28 to TRBJ2-7, with D maybe TRBD2 (5 bases). V lost 2 bases, J lost 5 bases, and 10 bases lay in between. The CDR3 consists of 13 residues. Germline V lookup: CDR1 MDHEN, CDR2 SYDVKM. CDR3 sequence: CASSLRGLHEQYF. CDR3 DNA sequence: TGTGCCAGCAGTTTAAGAGGGTTGCACGAGCAGTACTTC.

The chain is built from TRBV4-2 and TRBJ2-2; 8 positions agree with TRBD2. This CDR3 comprises 18 residues. V gave up 4 bases and J gave up 0 bases; unmatched junction bases: 10. Looked up from germline, CDR1 is LGHNA and CDR2 is YNFKEQ. The CDR3 region has the DNA TGTGCCAGCAGCCCTCCGGGGGGGCTTATCCCGAACACCGGGGAGCTGTTTTTT. Amino acids: CASSPPGGLIPNTGELFF.

This chain links TRBV2 with TRBJ2-1, with D uncertain. The V gene lost 2 bases and the J gene lost 0 bases, with 5 bases spanning the gap. Germline V lookup: CDR1 SNHLY, CDR2 FYNNEI. There are 14 residues in the CDR3. In DNA, the CDR3 is TGTGCCAGCAGTGAAATGGGCTCCTACAATGAGCAGTTCTTC. This gives the protein CASSEMGSYNEQFF.